The rows below give T cell receptor beta chains drawn from one sample of a study of cytomegalovirus exposure and HLA in healthy donors. TCRdb's table, derived via immunoSEQ multiplex PCR, lists solely in-frame clones and lacks some. The top ten hold 1.6% of the sample, which has some 120,000 clones, roughly 79% seen once. Specimen: PBMCs. These receptors were collected from a woman under 30 in good health and CMV-seronegative. CDR3s include the opening cysteine and the closing phenylalanine or tryptophan. The order of the fields is clone size, J gene, D gene, V gene, CDR3 protein, CDR3 DNA. D genes are given only for firm matches. Part of the rows lack a size; the others show once, few, many or a class for expanded clones.

clone size: once; J gene: TRBJ2-3; D gene: -; V gene: TRBV4-1; CDR3 protein: CASSHPRDTQYF; CDR3 DNA: TGCGCCAGCAGCCACCCCCGGGATACGCAGTATTTT
clone size: once; J gene: TRBJ1-3; D gene: -; V gene: TRBV4-1; CDR3 protein: CASSHQTGTGDSTIYF; CDR3 DNA: TGCGCCAGCAGCCACCAAACAGGAACAGGAGATAGCACCATATATTTT
clone size: -; J gene: TRBJ2-7; D gene: TRBD2; V gene: TRBV11-2; CDR3 protein: CASSPIGRGRGRTYEQYF; CDR3 DNA: TGTGCCAGCAGCCCCATCGGGAGGGGCCGGGGGCGTACCTACGAGCAGTACTTC
clone size: -; J gene: TRBJ2-2; D gene: TRBD2; V gene: TRBV10-3; CDR3 protein: CAISESVAGSTGELFF; CDR3 DNA: TGTGCCATCAGTGAGTCAGTAGCGGGGAGCACCGGGGAGCTGTTTTTT
clone size: -; J gene: TRBJ1-2; D gene: TRBD1; V gene: TRBV10-2; CDR3 protein: CASSEIGTDYGYTF; CDR3 DNA: TGCGCCAGCAGTGAGATTGGGACAGACTATGGCTACACCTTC
clone size: -; J gene: TRBJ2-7; D gene: TRBD2; V gene: TRBV9; CDR3 protein: CASSPRAGVNLYEQYF; CDR3 DNA: TGTGCCAGCAGCCCCAGAGCGGGGGTTAACCTCTACGAGCAGTACTTC
clone size: once; J gene: TRBJ2-7; D gene: -; V gene: TRBV10-3; CDR3 protein: CAISAGNNYEQYF; CDR3 DNA: TGTGCCATCTCTGCGGGAAACAACTACGAGCAGTACTTC
clone size: -; J gene: TRBJ1-2; D gene: -; V gene: TRBV12-1; CDR3 protein: CASSSTEGLGDYGYTF; CDR3 DNA: TGTGCCAGCAGCTCCACGGAGGGGCTGGGGGATTATGGCTACACCTTC
clone size: -; J gene: TRBJ2-4; D gene: -; V gene: TRBV11-2; CDR3 protein: CASSHPGLDIQYF; CDR3 DNA: TGTGCCAGCAGCCACCCGGGACTGGACATTCAGTACTTC
clone size: -; J gene: TRBJ1-1; D gene: -; V gene: TRBV11-3; CDR3 protein: CASSLSRVHEAFF; CDR3 DNA: TGTGCCAGCAGCTTAAGCAGGGTACATGAAGCTTTCTTT